The sequence of this T cell receptor (beta chain) was determined in a study of blood T cells in healthy people across ages. Broader study findings: Age showed a roughly linear inverse relationship with TCR beta diversity per million T cells.

Total RNA extracted from each sample amounted to at least 5.5 micrograms. In regard to this clonotype: Its antigen is currently unknown.

It was with a sample-barcoded 5' primer and a J-beta primer mix that a second PCR of about 7 to 12 cycles was run. Each of the cDNA molecules was tagged by a template-switch adaptor with 12 random nucleotides. TCRdb processed the 5' RACE reads anew with MiXCR; each CDR3 protein has one entry. Seen here are approximately 670,000 distinct CDR3 sequences, around 43% observed once, and the top ten hold about 30%. Deletions cut 5 bases from V and 1 base from J, with 14 bases between. This CDR3 is built from 15 residues. Per germline, CDR1 SEHNR and CDR2 FQNEAQ (reference sequence). The rearrangement joins TRBV7-9 to TRBJ2-5, with D tentatively TRBD1 (5 bases). Sequenced: blood. This TCR was sampled from an elderly man in good health. In DNA form, the CDR3 reads TGTGCCAGCAGCCGGTCTTCAGGGCGCCAAGAGACCCAGTACTTC. Residues: CASSRSSGRQETQYF.